The 16 T cell receptor beta chains listed next were all sequenced from one sample in a study of blood T cell repertoires in COVID-19. Repertoires were generated with immunoSEQ multiplex PCR, while TCRdb's copy carries only in-frame clones and drops some. Among roughly 370,000 clones listed, 80% to 90% were seen once. The source material was PBMCs or T cells enriched from blood (not recorded which). The receptors here all came from a woman in her forties or fifties who had recovered from COVID-19.

V and J are TRBV4-3 and TRBJ1-2; maybe TRBD1 (6 bases). This CDR3 spans 19 amino acids. Germline lookup yields CDR1 LGHNA and CDR2 YSLEER. V was trimmed by 1 base and J by 3 bases, leaving 24 bases between them. CDR3 sequence: CASSQVLRFGAGDDYGYTF. DNA for the CDR3: TGCGCCAGCAGCCAAGTATTAAGGTTCGGGGCAGGGGACGACTATGGCTACACCTTC.

With regard to this clone: Germline is not matched at one junction end, which may reflect a read error. This chain connects TRBV29-1 to TRBJ2-1; weak D call: TRBD1 (6 bases). This CDR3 region has 14 residues. Germline V CDR1 and CDR2: SQVTM, ANQGSEA. CDR3 residues: CSVEELTGNNEQFF. In DNA form, the CDR3 reads TGCAGCGTGGAAGAGTTGACAGGCAACAATGAGCAGTTCTTC.

For this clone: The sample has other DNA sequences that encode this CDR3 too. The chain employs TRBV5-1 and TRBJ1-2; TRBD1 matches at 7 bases. Per the germline V gene, CDR1 is SGHRS and CDR2 is YFSETQ. With 3 bases clipped from V and 6 bases from J, the junction kept 5 bases outside the gene matches. This CDR3 comprises 13 residues. The CDR3: CASSSPGGHGYTF. CDR3 sequence (DNA): TGCGCCAGCAGCTCTCCAGGGGGACATGGCTACACCTTC. The full variable domain, its missing parts supplied by reference TRBV5-1 and TRBJ1-2, is KAGVTQTPRYLIKTRGQQVTLSCSPISGHRSVSWYQQTPGQGLQFLFEYFSETQRNKGNFPGRFSGRQFSNSRSEMNVSTLELGDSALYLCASSSPGGHGYTFGSGTRLTVV.

This clone is a singleton in its sample. The chain recombines TRBV13 with TRBJ2-7, with 8 bases matching TRBD1. V trimming: 5 bases; J trimming: 4 bases; junction bases outside the gene matches: 10. The CDR3 covers 15 residues. Germline V gene data show CDR1 as PRHDT and CDR2 as FYEKMQ (reference sequence). CDR3 sequence (DNA): TGTGCCAGCAGCGGACGGAAGACAGGGGAATACGAGCAGTACTTC. Translation gives CASSGRKTGEYEQYF.

The rearrangement links TRBV3-1 (or the pseudogene TRBV3-2) to TRBJ1-2; D is uncertain. CDR3 size: 15 residues. Looked up from germline, CDR1 is LGHDT and CDR2 is YNNKEL (reference sequence). V was trimmed by 1 base and J by 4 bases, leaving 13 bases between them. The CDR3: CASSQGNGGPYGYTF. The CDR3 nucleotides are TGTGCCAGCAGCCAAGGGAACGGAGGGCCCTATGGCTACACCTTC.

The chain links TRBV7-9 to TRBJ1-1; D is uncertain. CDR3 length: 14 residues. CDR1 is SEHNR, CDR2 FQNEAQ, per germline (reference sequence). V lost 5 bases, J lost 0 bases, and 10 bases lay in between. CDR3 sequence reads: CASSPRHVNTEAFF. DNA for the CDR3: TGTGCCAGCAGCCCACGACACGTGAACACTGAAGCTTTCTTT. The full variable domain, its missing parts supplied by reference TRBV7-9 and TRBJ1-1, is DTGVSQNPRHKITKRGQNVTFRCDPISEHNRLYWYRQTLGQGPEFLTYFQNEAQLEKSRLLSDRFSAERPKGSFSTLEIQRTEQGDSAMYLCASSPRHVNTEAFFGQGTRLTVV.

The rearrangement uses TRBV7-9 and TRBJ2-5, with no clear D. V lost 1 base to trimming and J lost 4 bases, with 10 bases between them. The CDR3 is 14 amino acids. The germline V gene encodes CDR1 SEHNR and CDR2 FQNEAQ (reference sequence). In DNA, the CDR3 is TGTGCCAGCAGCTTAGGACTCAGAGGAGAGACCCAGTACTTC. Protein sequence: CASSLGLRGETQYF.

The rearrangement joins TRBV6-6 to TRBJ2-3; 8 bases agree with TRBD2. This CDR3 has 17 amino acids. V gave up 5 bases and J gave up 1 base; unmatched junction bases: 11. Germline values: CDR1 MNHNY, CDR2 SVGAGI (reference sequence). In DNA, the CDR3 is TGTGCCAGCAGTCCACCCCGCGGGGGGAGGGGCACAGATACGCAGTATTTT. Translating gives CASSPPRGGRGTDTQYF.

This chain uses TRBV30 with TRBJ1-1; perhaps TRBD1 as D (5 bases). The germline V gene has CDR1 GTSNPN and CDR2 SVGIG (reference sequence). Trimming left V 3 bases short and J 5 bases short, with 16 bases between. The CDR3 spans 14 residues. The CDR3 coding sequence is TGTGCCTGGAGCAAAGGACGGGGGAATACTGAAGCTTTCTTT. This gives the protein CAWSKGRGNTEAFF.

The chain links TRBV13 to TRBJ1-1; D not certain. CDR3 length: 21 residues. The V gene lost 1 base and the J gene lost 0 bases, with 27 bases spanning the gap. Germline V gene data show CDR1 as PRHDT and CDR2 as FYEKMQ (reference sequence). The CDR3 bases are TGTGCCAGCAGCTTAGTATCCCGGGGTACTATGATATGGGCCATGAACACTGAAGCTTTCTTT. This gives the protein CASSLVSRGTMIWAMNTEAFF.

This clone occurred a few times. CDR3 nucleotides: TGTGCCAGTACCCCCCTAGGGACAGCAAAATCAACTAATGAAAAACTGTTTTTT. Translated: CASTPLGTAKSTNEKLFF. The chain is built from TRBV19 and TRBJ1-4; 7 bases are shared with TRBD1. The V gene end was trimmed by 7 bases and the J gene end by 0 bases; junction bases not matched to a gene: 14. The CDR3 is made up of 18 amino acids. From germline, CDR1 is LNHDA and CDR2 SQIVND (reference sequence).

The V gene is TRBV9, the J gene TRBJ1-1, with D unclear. The V end was cut by 1 base, the J end by 1 base, with 8 bases between. The CDR3 contains 14 residues. CDR1 is SGDLS, CDR2 YYNGEE, per germline. The CDR3 is CASSVRGANTEAFF. CDR3 DNA sequence: TGTGCCAGCAGCGTAAGAGGAGCGAACACTGAAGCTTTCTTT. The entire variable domain, with the rest obtained from reference TRBV9 and TRBJ1-1, is as follows: DSGVTQTPKHLITATGQRVTLRCSPRSGDLSVYWYQQSLDQGLQFLIQYYNGEERAKGNILERFSAQQFPDLHSELNLSSLELGDSALYFCASSVRGANTEAFFGQGTRLTVV.

This clone has just one count. V gene TRBV28 combines with J gene TRBJ1-6; D uncertain. Germline CDR1 MDHEN, CDR2 SYDVKM. This CDR3 has 13 residues. The germline V and J ends were trimmed by 4 bases and 12 bases, with 13 bases remaining between them. The CDR3 DNA follows: TGTGCCAGCAGTTCAACGTTGAGTGGACCCCTCCACTTT. As protein: CASSSTLSGPLHF. The complete variable domain, with remaining parts taken from reference TRBV28 and TRBJ1-6, reads DVKVTQSSRYLVKRTGEKVFLECVQDMDHENMFWYRQDPGLGLRLIYFSYDVKMKEKGDIPEGYSVSREKKERFSLILESASTNQTSMYLCASSSTLSGPLHFGNGTRLTVT.

The V call is TRBV2, the J call TRBJ1-2, with 7 positions matching TRBD1. Germline CDR1 is SNHLY and CDR2 is FYNNEI. This CDR3 region has 15 residues. V lost 6 bases to trimming and J lost 5 bases; unmatched junction nucleotides: 12. The CDR3 reads CASRAGTQGVYGYTF. As DNA, the CDR3 is TGTGCCAGCAGGGCAGGGACCCAGGGGGTGTATGGCTACACCTTC.

This clone was seen once. This chain links TRBV15 with TRBJ1-5; a weak D match, TRBD1 (5 bases). Trimming left V 5 bases short and J 5 bases short, with 10 bases between. CDR1 is LNHNV, CDR2 YYDKDF, per germline (reference sequence). CDR3 length: 13 residues. CDR3 in amino acids: CATSQGTDQPQHF. The CDR3 bases are TGTGCCACCAGCCAGGGAACGGATCAGCCCCAGCATTTT. Combining the CDR3 with reference TRBV15 and TRBJ1-5 gives the whole variable domain DAMVIQNPRYQVTQFGKPVTLSCSQTLNHNVMYWYQQKSSQAPKLLFHYYDKDFNNEADTPDNFQSRRPNTSFCFLDIRSPGLGDTAMYLCATSQGTDQPQHFGDGTRLSIL.

V is TRBV12-3 or TRBV12-4 and J is TRBJ2-7; D call uncertain. Trimming cost V 5 bases and J 1 base, with 6 bases left between them. The CDR3 sequence is 12 residues long. CDR3 region: CASSPESYEQYF. DNA of the CDR3: TGTGCCAGCAGTCCAGAATCCTACGAGCAGTACTTC.